One sample yielded the 21 T cell receptor beta chains listed below, sequenced in a study of blood T cell repertoires in COVID-19 (dated by TCRdb to between 2020 and 2021). Libraries were built with the immunoSEQ multiplex PCR assay. TCRdb took this table from immuneACCESS and kept in-frame rearrangements with V and J called. Such tables lack part of the clones; where checked against another copy, unresolved V genes explain under half of the gap, and the rest is unexplained. Counted in this sample were roughly 380,000 clones; roughly 84% of them appeared once. Of the sample, 2.5% to 3% falls within the top ten clones. The sequenced sample consisted of PBMCs or T cells enriched from blood (not recorded which). The source of these receptors is a woman aged 30 to 39 who had recovered from COVID-19.

The chain combines TRBV4-1 with TRBJ2-1; a possible D gene is TRBD1 (6 bases). The V end was cut by 5 bases, the J end by 6 bases, with 8 bases between. The CDR3 covers 12 residues. Germline assignment: CDR1 MGHRA and CDR2 YSYEKL. In nucleotides, the CDR3 is TGCGCCAGCAGCTCACAGGGCAATGAGCAGTTCTTC. This translates into CASSSQGNEQFF.

This rearrangement joins TRBV27 to TRBJ2-7; 10 bases agree with TRBD1. The J segment lost 5 bases and the V segment lost 5 bases, leaving 18 bases of the junction unmatched. The CDR3 is 18 residues long. Per germline, CDR1 MNHEY and CDR2 SMNVEV (reference sequence). Here the CDR3 DNA reads TGTGCCAGCAGTCCCACCGACGACTTCGACAGGGGGCTCGACGAGCAGTACTTC. Translating it yields CASSPTDDFDRGLDEQYF.

This chain uses TRBV27 with TRBJ2-7, with D perhaps matching TRBD2 (6 bases). From germline, CDR1 is MNHEY and CDR2 SMNVEV (reference sequence). This CDR3 is built from 16 residues. V shed 5 bases and J shed 0 bases, with 17 bases lying between them. The CDR3 bases are TGTGCCAGCAGTCCCCAACCCCTAGCGAGCTCCTACGAGCAGTACTTC. It encodes CASSPQPLASSYEQYF.

V gene TRBV4-1 combines with J gene TRBJ1-5, with 9 nucleotides matching TRBD1. This CDR3 spans 15 amino acids. V trimming: 0 bases; J trimming: 6 bases; junction bases outside the gene matches: 3. The germline gives CDR1 MGHRA, CDR2 YSYEKL. This CDR3 is CASSQDDRGFQPQHF. Here the CDR3 DNA reads TGCGCCAGCAGCCAAGATGACAGGGGGTTTCAGCCCCAGCATTTT.

The chain has TRBV10-3 and TRBJ2-7, with 7 bases that match TRBD2. The CDR3 sequence is 12 residues long. J was trimmed by 3 bases and V by 11 bases; bases with no gene match: 7. Germline CDR1 and CDR2: ENHRY and SYGVKD. CDR3 residues: CAAGTTLYEQYF. For the CDR3, the DNA is TGTGCCGCCGGGACTACACTCTACGAGCAGTACTTC.

V is TRBV5-1 and J is TRBJ2-1; D is perhaps TRBD2 (6 bases). Trimming took 3 bases from V and 6 from J, leaving 10 bases between them. CDR1 SGHRS and CDR2 YFSETQ come from the germline V gene. The CDR3 extends over 13 amino acids. The CDR3 DNA reads as TGCGCCAGCAGCTCAAGACTAGGCAATGAGCAGTTCTTC. This translates into CASSSRLGNEQFF.

The V gene is TRBV5-1, the J gene TRBJ2-2; 9 nucleotides match TRBD2. Looked up from germline, CDR1 is SGHRS and CDR2 is YFSETQ. V trimming: 4 bases; J trimming: 1 base; junction bases outside the gene matches: 5. CDR3 length: 16 residues. The CDR3 protein is CASSPRTSVNTGELFF. Written as DNA, the CDR3 is TGCGCCAGCAGCCCAAGGACTAGCGTGAACACCGGGGAGCTGTTTTTT.

The chain employs TRBV28 and TRBJ1-5, with D unclear. The CDR3 spans 14 residues. V lost 3 bases and J 5 bases, leaving 11 bases between the germline ends. The germline V gene encodes CDR1 MDHEN and CDR2 SYDVKM. The CDR3 DNA is TGTGCCAGCAGTTTTTTCAGTGAGGATCAGCCCCAGCATTTT. Translating gives CASSFFSEDQPQHF.

This clone appeared a single time. V is TRBV6-5 and J is TRBJ2-5; 9 nucleotides match TRBD1. V shed 6 bases, J shed 1 base, and the junction held 6 bases outside the gene matches. The length of the CDR3 is 15 residues. Germline CDR1 and CDR2: MNHEY and SVGAGI. For the CDR3, the DNA is TGTGCCAGCAGGCCCACAGGGGGCGGCCAAGAGACCCAGTACTTC. Its translation is CASRPTGGGQETQYF.

The rearrangement joins TRBV27 to TRBJ2-7; D unclear. The CDR3 has 14 residues. V shed 3 bases and J shed 6 bases, with 15 bases lying between them. CDR1 MNHEY and CDR2 SMNVEV come from the germline V gene (reference sequence). Here the CDR3 reads CASSFRQEYSEQYF. Here the CDR3 DNA reads TGTGCCAGCAGTTTTCGGCAGGAATACTCCGAGCAGTACTTC.

The J gene is TRBJ1-2, the V gene TRBV7-8; 8 bases are a match to TRBD1. This CDR3 is 18 amino acids long. After removal of 1 base from V and 3 bases from J, the junction contained 13 bases not matched to a gene. Per germline, CDR1 SGHVS and CDR2 FQNEAQ. CDR3 in DNA: TGTGCCAGCAGCTTAGGTCTAGGCCCAGGGGGCGGTGACTATGGCTACACCTTC. Translated: CASSLGLGPGGGDYGYTF.

This sequence joins TRBV2 and TRBJ1-2; the match to TRBD1 covers 10 bases. Germline loops: CDR1 SNHLY, CDR2 FYNNEI. The CDR3 spans 17 residues. Trimming took 7 bases from V and 0 from J; bases not matched to a gene: 11. DNA of the CDR3: TGTGCCAGCAAAGGGCCGGGACAGGGGATTACTAACTATGGCTACACCTTC. Its translation is CASKGPGQGITNYGYTF. The variable domain in full, with the rest retrieved from reference TRBV2 and TRBJ1-2, is EPEVTQTPSHQVTQMGQEVILRCVPISNHLYFYWYRQILGQKVEFLVSFYNNEISEKSEIFDDQFSVERPDGSNFTLKIRSTKLEDSAMYFCASKGPGQGITNYGYTFGSGTRLTVV.

V is TRBV5-4 and J is TRBJ2-1, with TRBD1 as a possible D gene (6 bases). V shed 2 bases and J shed 5 bases, with 26 bases lying between them. Germline values: CDR1 SGHNT, CDR2 YYREEE (reference sequence). The CDR3 spans 19 residues. CDR3 nucleotide sequence: TGTGCCAGCAGCTTTGGACAGTTCCACTATGGGCAGTGGAACAATGAGCAGTTCTTC. Its protein is CASSFGQFHYGQWNNEQFF.

V is TRBV19 and J is TRBJ2-6; D is unresolved. The germline V gene has CDR1 LNHDA and CDR2 SQIVND (reference sequence). The CDR3 runs 15 residues. V was pared by 1 base and J by 2 bases, with 6 bases between. The CDR3 coding sequence is TGTGCCAGTAGTATAGGGAGAACTGGGGCCAACGTCCTGACTTTC. Amino acid sequence: CASSIGRTGANVLTF.

The chain uses TRBV7-9 and TRBJ1-2, with D perhaps TRBD1 (6 bases). The V end lost 5 bases, the J end lost 4 bases, and 14 bases lay between the germline ends. The germline gives CDR1 SEHNR, CDR2 FQNEAQ (reference sequence). This CDR3 has 14 residues. DNA of the CDR3: TGTGCCAGCAGCCAACAGGGTGTCAGCTATGGCTACACCTTC. This sequence encodes CASSQQGVSYGYTF.

The V gene is TRBV5-1, the J gene TRBJ2-1, with TRBD2 matching over 13 bases. Germline trimming cut 4 bases from V and 6 bases from J; bases unmatched to any gene: 7. This CDR3 is built from 16 residues. Germline V gene lookup returns CDR1 SGHRS and CDR2 YFSETQ. The CDR3, as DNA: TGCGCCAGCAGCCCCGGACTAGCGGGAGAGGCCAATGAGCAGTTCTTC. Amino acids: CASSPGLAGEANEQFF.

The rearrangement links TRBV25-1 to TRBJ2-7, with no clear D. The CDR3 covers 12 residues. Trimming cost V 0 bases and J 2 bases, with 2 bases left between them. The germline V gene has CDR1 MGHDK and CDR2 SYGVNS. The CDR3 sequence: CASSEYTYEQYF. The CDR3 region has the DNA TGTGCCAGCAGTGAATATACCTACGAGCAGTACTTC.

The chain has TRBV10-1 and TRBJ1-2, with 12 bases matching TRBD1. This CDR3 is 17 amino acids long. Per germline, CDR1 WNHNN and CDR2 SYGVQD (reference sequence). J gave up 4 bases and V 6 bases, and 12 bases lay outside the gene matches. CDR3 sequence: CASRPGTGGGVAYGYTF. The CDR3 DNA is TGCGCCAGCAGGCCCGGGACAGGGGGCGGCGTGGCCTATGGCTACACCTTC.

The genes are TRBV19 and TRBJ1-2; D is ambiguous. The V and J ends lost 2 bases and 3 bases respectively, with 7 bases between them. Germline loops: CDR1 LNHDA, CDR2 SQIVND (reference sequence). CDR3 length: 13 amino acids. CDR3 protein: CASSIRGYYGYTF. In DNA, the CDR3 is TGTGCCAGTAGTATACGAGGGTACTATGGCTACACCTTC.

V gene TRBV9 combines with J gene TRBJ2-2; 12 positions match TRBD2. J gave up 7 bases and V 3 bases, and 4 bases lay outside the gene matches. The CDR3 consists of 15 residues. CDR1 is SGDLS, CDR2 YYNGEE, per germline. The CDR3 spells CASSASGGAGGELFF. The CDR3 bases are TGTGCCAGCAGCGCTAGCGGGGGGGCTGGCGGGGAGCTGTTTTTT.

This chain links TRBV5-4 with TRBJ1-3, with D uncertain. The CDR3 covers 14 residues. CDR1 SGHNT and CDR2 YYREEE come from the germline V gene (reference sequence). Trimming removed 3 bases from V and 0 bases from J, with 7 bases in between. The CDR3 protein is CASSSQYSGNTIYF. The CDR3, as DNA: TGTGCCAGCAGCTCCCAGTACTCTGGAAACACCATATATTTT. Together with reference TRBV5-4 and TRBJ1-3, the CDR3 gives the full variable domain: ETGVTQSPTHLIKTRGQQVTLRCSSQSGHNTVSWYQQALGQGPQFIFQYYREEENGRGNFPPRFSGLQFPNYSSELNVNALELDDSALYLCASSSQYSGNTIYFGEGSWLTVV.